This T cell receptor (beta chain) was identified during a study of blood T cells in healthy people across ages. Study results and caveats: Diversity estimates drawn from one million T cells were deemed underestimates.

In the case of this clonotype: What it recognizes is unknown.

Through a sample-barcoded 5' primer and a J-beta primer mix, a second PCR was run for about 6 to 12 cycles. Via MiXCR, TCRdb re-called the 5' RACE reads, giving one row per CDR3 protein. This repertoire shows around 1,100,000 distinct CDR3 sequences, 35% to 45% found once; its top ten account for around 13%. Germline loops: CDR1 SEHNR, CDR2 FQNEAQ (reference sequence). The length of the CDR3 is 15 residues. The sample comprised blood. The chain uses TRBV7-9 and TRBJ2-5; 9 bases are a match to TRBD2. The J call could be wrong; TRBJ2-7 is a better fit for the DNA end. The source is a man between 18 and 29 years old in good health. As DNA, the CDR3 is TGTGCCAGCAGCTTAGACAGCGGGGGGACCTACGAGCAGTACTTC. Translated, it gives CASSLDSGGTYEQYF.